Sequencing of this T cell receptor (beta chain) was carried out in a study of OX40 agonist ivuxolimab in advanced cancers. J was trimmed by 4 bases and V by 5 bases; bases with no gene match: 12. The CDR3 length is 15 residues. CDR1 and CDR2 (germline): GTSNPN, SVGIG (reference sequence). Assay used: immunoSEQ multiplex PCR; TCRdb lists only in-frame clones, some missing. The table records tens of thousands of clones, approximately 87% of them present only once. The sample in question was CD4+ or CD8+ T cells sorted from blood, obtained in a trial of the OX40 agonist ivuxolimab. This receptor was identified in an adult with an advanced solid tumor such as melanoma, head and neck, liver or kidney cancer. This chain links TRBV30 with TRBJ1-1, with TRBD1 matching 8 bases. The CDR3 here is CAWVEPTGGSTEAFF. CDR3 nucleotides: TGTGCCTGGGTCGAACCTACAGGGGGGAGCACTGAAGCTTTCTTT.